Following are 4 T cell receptor beta chains from one sample sequenced in a study of blood T cell repertoires in COVID-19. Generated by immunoSEQ multiplex PCR, the TCRdb table keeps only in-frame clones and is missing some. The sample consists of 60,000 to 70,000 clones, around 82% of them appearing once. Sequenced input: peripheral blood. These receptors were obtained from a man in his fifties with active COVID-19.

The chain has TRBV13 and TRBJ2-7; 9 nucleotides match TRBD1. This CDR3 is 14 amino acids long. The V gene end was trimmed by 5 bases and the J gene end by 4 bases; junction bases not matched to a gene: 6. The germline V gene encodes CDR1 PRHDT and CDR2 FYEKMQ (reference sequence). CDR3 residues: CASSEGTGQYEQYF. The CDR3 DNA follows: TGTGCCAGCAGCGAAGGGACAGGGCAATACGAGCAGTACTTC.

The chain combines TRBV11-3 with TRBJ2-1, with a possible D match to TRBD2 (5 bases). Trimming shortened V by 1 base and J by 6 bases, and 10 bases separated the two germline ends. This CDR3 contains 14 residues. Germline V gene sequence: CDR1 SGHNT, CDR2 YENEEA. The CDR3 DNA sequence: TGTGCCAGCAGCTTAGCCGGGATATCCAATGAGCAGTTCTTC. It is translated as CASSLAGISNEQFF.

The chain uses TRBV6-5 and TRBJ1-3, with TRBD1 matching 8 bases. CDR1 is MNHEY and CDR2 is SVGAGI in the germline V gene. With 5 bases clipped from V and 6 bases from J, the junction kept 6 bases outside the gene matches. CDR3 length: 14 amino acids. The CDR3 reads CASSRGQAKNTIYF. As DNA, the CDR3 is TGTGCCAGCAGTCGGGGACAGGCGAAAAACACCATATATTTT.

This clone was recorded once. CDR3 coding DNA: TGTGCCTGGAGTTTCGGGGGCGAGCAGTACTTC. Encoded protein: CAWSFGGEQYF. This chain uses TRBV30 with TRBJ2-7, with D possibly being TRBD2 (6 bases). Looked up from germline, CDR1 is GTSNPN and CDR2 is SVGIG (reference sequence). The CDR3 extends over 11 amino acids. The V end was cut by 2 bases, the J end by 6 bases, with 8 bases between.